Here is one T cell receptor (beta chain) with its context. The data derive from a study of tumour-infiltrating T cells in Burkitt lymphoma. Study-wide background: The Burkitt lymphoma cohort spanned all epidemiological subtypes. Overall and progression-free survival were predicted by productive clonality.

CDR1 SGHTS and CDR2 YDEGEE come from the germline V gene. Deletions cut 0 bases from V and 5 bases from J, with 17 bases between. The CDR3 extends over 16 amino acids. This table comes from immunoSEQ multiplex PCR, and its TCRdb copy is limited to in-frame clones, with some not included. The data show more than 45,000 clones, 30% to 40% seen once. The sequenced material came from tumor tissue. The TCR was taken from a human donor with Burkitt lymphoma. This chain links TRBV5-8 with TRBJ1-1; no definite D call. The chain's CDR3 is CASSLGKRGRRTEAFF. The CDR3 bases are TGTGCCAGCAGCTTGGGGAAACGGGGAAGAAGGACTGAAGCTTTCTTT.